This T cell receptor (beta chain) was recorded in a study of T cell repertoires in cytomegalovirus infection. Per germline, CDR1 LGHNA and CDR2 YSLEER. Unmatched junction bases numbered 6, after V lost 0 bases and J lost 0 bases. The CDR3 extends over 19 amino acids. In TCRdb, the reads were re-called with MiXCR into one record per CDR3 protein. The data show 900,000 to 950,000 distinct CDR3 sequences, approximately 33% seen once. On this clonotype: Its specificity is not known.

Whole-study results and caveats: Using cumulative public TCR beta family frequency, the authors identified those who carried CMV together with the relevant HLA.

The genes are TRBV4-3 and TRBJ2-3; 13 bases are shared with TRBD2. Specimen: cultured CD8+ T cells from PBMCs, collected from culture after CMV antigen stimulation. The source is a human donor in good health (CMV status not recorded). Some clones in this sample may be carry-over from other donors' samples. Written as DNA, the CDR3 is TGCGCCAGCAGCCAAGATGGACTAGCGGGGGACCATAGCACAGATACGCAGTATTTT. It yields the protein CASSQDGLAGDHSTDTQYF.